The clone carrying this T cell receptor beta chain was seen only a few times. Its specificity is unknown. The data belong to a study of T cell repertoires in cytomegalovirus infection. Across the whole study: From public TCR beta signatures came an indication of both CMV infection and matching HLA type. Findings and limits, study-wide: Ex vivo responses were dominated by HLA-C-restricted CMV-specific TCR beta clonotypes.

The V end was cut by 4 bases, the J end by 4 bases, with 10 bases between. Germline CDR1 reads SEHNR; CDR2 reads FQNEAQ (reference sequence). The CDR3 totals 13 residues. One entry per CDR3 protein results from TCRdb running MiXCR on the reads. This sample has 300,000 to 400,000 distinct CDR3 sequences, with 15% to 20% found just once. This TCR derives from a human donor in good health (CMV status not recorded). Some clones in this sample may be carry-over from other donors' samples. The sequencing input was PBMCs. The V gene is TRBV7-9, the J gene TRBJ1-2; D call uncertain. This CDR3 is CASSSLMAYGYTF. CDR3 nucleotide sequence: TGTGCCAGCAGCTCCCTAATGGCCTATGGCTACACCTTC.